The 23 T cell receptor beta chains given below trace back to one sample, sequenced in a study of T cell responses to AZD1222 COVID-19 vaccine. Profiled with immunoSEQ multiplex PCR; TCRdb holds only in-frame clones, not every one. The sample consists of some 200,000 clones, approximately 91% of them appearing once. The specimen was peripheral blood, collected on day 0 of AZD1222 vaccination. Every receptor here comes from an adult in good health.

The chain carries TRBV19 and TRBJ2-1, with 7 bases fitting TRBD2. The CDR3 runs 14 residues. The trim removed 1 base at V and 6 bases at J, leaving 3 bases unmatched. Germline V CDR1 and CDR2: LNHDA, SQIVND (reference sequence). The CDR3 loop reads CASSIAGGGNEQFF. The CDR3 bases are TGTGCCAGTAGTATAGCGGGGGGTGGCAATGAGCAGTTCTTC.

Only one count was recorded for this clone. This chain joins TRBV7-2 and TRBJ1-2; D remains ambiguous. There are 14 residues in the CDR3. Germline V lookup: CDR1 SGHTA, CDR2 FQGNSA. V was clipped by 5 bases and J by 5 bases, with 15 bases between them. CDR3 bases: TGTGCCAGCAGCGACTTAATGAGGGTGTATGGCTACACCTTC. It yields the protein CASSDLMRVYGYTF.

J is TRBJ2-7 and V is TRBV16; D perhaps matches TRBD2 (6 bases). Germline V gene sequence: CDR1 KGHSY, CDR2 FQNENV. The CDR3 length is 13 residues. Trimming shortened V by 1 base and J by 4 bases, and 8 bases separated the two germline ends. CDR3 in amino acids: CASSQLGGYEQYF. The CDR3 bases are TGTGCCAGCAGCCAATTGGGGGGTTACGAGCAGTACTTC.

The chain recombines TRBV5-4 with TRBJ2-7; D remains ambiguous. The V end lost 0 bases, the J end lost 12 bases, and 13 bases lay between the germline ends. Germline V gives CDR1 SGHNT, CDR2 YYREEE (reference sequence). The CDR3 length is 12 residues. As DNA, the CDR3 is TGTGCCAGCAGCTTGGTTGGGTCTTATCTGTACTTC. Translation gives CASSLVGSYLYF.

The chain combines TRBV4-1 with TRBJ1-5, with D maybe TRBD1 (5 bases). V gave up 3 bases and J gave up 0 bases, with 9 bases separating them. The CDR3 runs 15 residues. Germline values: CDR1 MGHRA, CDR2 YSYEKL. Written as DNA, the CDR3 is TGCGCCAGCAGCCAGGGACGAGATAGCAATCAGCCCCAGCATTTT. Amino acids: CASSQGRDSNQPQHF.

The chain joins TRBV2 to TRBJ1-1; 7 bases fit TRBD1. This CDR3 comprises 13 residues. In germline, CDR1 is SNHLY, CDR2 FYNNEI. The trim removed 5 bases at V and 2 bases at J, leaving 2 bases unmatched. The chain's CDR3 is CASSRDSNTEAFF. The CDR3 nucleotides are TGTGCCAGCAGTCGGGACAGCAACACTGAAGCTTTCTTT.

This clone was seen more than once but under ten times. The CDR3 is CASSPTGYEQYF. In DNA form, the CDR3 reads TGTGCCAGCAGCCCAACGGGCTACGAGCAGTACTTC. The chain has TRBV11-2 and TRBJ2-7; D ambiguous. Germline lookup yields CDR1 SGHAT and CDR2 FQNNGV. The CDR3 has 12 residues. Deletions cut 5 bases from V and 3 bases from J, with 8 bases between. Combining the CDR3 with reference TRBV11-2 and TRBJ2-7 gives the whole variable domain EAGVAQSPRYKIIEKRQSVAFWCNPISGHATLYWYQQILGQGPKLLIQFQNNGVVDDSQLPKDRFSAERLKGVDSTLKIQPAKLEDSAVYLCASSPTGYEQYFGPGTRLTVT.

This clone has more than one count but fewer than ten. This rearrangement joins TRBV5-4 to TRBJ2-5, with TRBD2 matching 8 bases. The CDR3 is 16 residues long. Losses at the gene ends were 1 base for V and 1 base for J; bases not matched to a gene: 6. Germline CDR1 and CDR2: SGHNT and YYREEE (reference sequence). The CDR3 DNA sequence: TGTGCCAGCAGCTTGACTCGCGGGACTAGCCAAGAGACCCAGTACTTC. Its translation is CASSLTRGTSQETQYF.

This chain connects TRBV7-2 to TRBJ1-1, with TRBD1 matching 9 bases. Germline CDR1 is SGHTA and CDR2 is FQGNSA. The CDR3 contains 14 residues. With V trimmed by 2 bases and J by 4 bases, 2 bases remained unmatched. The chain's CDR3 is CASSLTGGPTEAFF. The CDR3 coding sequence is TGTGCCAGCAGCTTAACAGGGGGCCCCACTGAAGCTTTCTTT.

This rearrangement joins TRBV7-8 to TRBJ1-4, with D perhaps matching TRBD1 (5 bases). Looked up from germline, CDR1 is SGHVS and CDR2 is FQNEAQ. This CDR3 is 18 amino acids long. The ends were cut back, 5 bases at V and 5 bases at J, with 24 bases in the middle. The CDR3 is CASSKKPGRGMANEKLFF. The CDR3 nucleotides are TGTGCCAGCAGCAAAAAGCCGGGACGGGGAATGGCAAATGAAAAACTGTTTTTT.

V and J are TRBV2 and TRBJ2-7, with 9 bases aligning to TRBD1. V lost 5 bases and J lost 5; bases outside the gene matches: 10. CDR3 size: 15 residues. The germline V gene has CDR1 SNHLY and CDR2 FYNNEI. The CDR3 DNA reads as TGTGCCAGCAGTCTTACGGGGGACAGGGCCCACGAGCAGTACTTC. It translates to CASSLTGDRAHEQYF.

The rearrangement uses TRBV27 and TRBJ2-3; TRBD2 matches 9 bases. Germline V gene sequence: CDR1 MNHEY, CDR2 SMNVEV (reference sequence). CDR3 length: 16 amino acids. Unmatched junction bases numbered 4, after V lost 3 bases and J lost 0 bases. CDR3 amino acids: CASSFFSGSSTDTQYF. As DNA, the CDR3 is TGTGCCAGCAGTTTTTTTAGCGGGAGTAGCACAGATACGCAGTATTTT.

V is TRBV29-1 and J is TRBJ1-1, with D possibly matching TRBD1 (6 bases). Germline CDR1 and CDR2: SQVTM and ANQGSEA. The CDR3 extends over 14 amino acids. V was pared by 4 bases and J by 3 bases, with 15 bases between. The DNA of the CDR3 is TGCAGCGTTGTGTTTTGGGGGGCACACACTGAAGCTTTCTTT. Its protein is CSVVFWGAHTEAFF.

The chain uses TRBV29-1 and TRBJ2-3; 14 bases are shared with TRBD2. CDR3 length equals 17 residues. Germline values: CDR1 SQVTM, CDR2 ANQGSEA. J was trimmed by 6 bases and V by 1 base; bases with no gene match: 9. CDR3 in DNA: TGCAGCGTTGAAGCTCGACTAGCGGGAGGGCCATTTGATACGCAGTATTTT. Translated: CSVEARLAGGPFDTQYF.

As regards this clone: This CDR3 is also generated by other DNA sequences in the sample. The chain couples TRBV9 to TRBJ2-1; no firm D call. The CDR3 extends over 12 amino acids. The germline CDR1 and CDR2 sequences are SGDLS and YYNGEE. Trimming removed 1 base from V and 7 bases from J, with 6 bases in between. This CDR3 reads CASSVQGNEQFF. The CDR3 DNA sequence: TGTGCCAGCAGCGTACAAGGGAATGAGCAGTTCTTC.

The chain is built from TRBV2 and TRBJ1-2; D may be TRBD1 (5 bases). Germline V CDR1 and CDR2: SNHLY, FYNNEI. Trimming took 6 bases from V and 4 from J, leaving 15 bases between them. The CDR3 is made up of 14 amino acids. The CDR3 sequence is CASRMGRTPYGYTF. The CDR3 DNA is TGTGCCAGCAGGATGGGACGGACCCCCTATGGCTACACCTTC.

V gene TRBV5-1 combines with J gene TRBJ2-1; D is tentatively TRBD1 or TRBD2 (5 bases each). V was trimmed by 4 bases and J by 4 bases, leaving 24 bases between them. The V gene's germline CDR1 is SGHRS and CDR2 YFSETQ. This CDR3 spans 18 amino acids. The DNA of the CDR3 is TGCGCCAGCAGCCCGGCCTGGTCCCGGGACCATTCGTACAATGAGCAGTTCTTC. It codes for CASSPAWSRDHSYNEQFF.

V and J are TRBV18 and TRBJ1-4, with D possibly being TRBD1 (6 bases). Germline loops: CDR1 KGHSH, CDR2 LQKENI. This CDR3 contains 14 residues. V lost 9 bases, J lost 0 bases, and 11 bases lay in between. The CDR3 loop reads CASCPGATNEKLFF. The CDR3 region has the DNA TGTGCCAGTTGTCCAGGGGCAACTAATGAAAAACTGTTTTTT.

The rearrangement uses TRBV21-1 and TRBJ2-2; TRBD1 was called by the table and not checked on the DNA. TRBV21-1 is termed a pseudogene. This CDR3 region has 16 residues. The CDR3 region is CASSNGRDRGLGELFF. The CDR3 DNA reads as TGTGCCAGCAGCAATGGGAGGGACAGGGGGCTCGGGGAGCTGTTTTTT.

This clone has just one count. The rearrangement links TRBV18 to TRBJ1-3, with D uncertain. The CDR3 is 15 residues long. The germline V and J ends were trimmed by 6 bases and 2 bases, with 14 bases remaining between them. Germline V gene data show CDR1 as KGHSH and CDR2 as LQKENI. CDR3 in DNA: TGTGCCAGCTCGAACGAGAAGATTGCTGGAAACACCATATATTTT. This encodes CASSNEKIAGNTIYF.

CDR3: CASSLLLAGVGELFF. The DNA for the CDR3 is TGTGCCAGCAGCTTACTCCTAGCTGGTGTCGGGGAGCTGTTTTTT. The rearrangement uses TRBV7-2 and TRBJ2-2, with D perhaps matching TRBD2 (5 bases). Germline assignment: CDR1 SGHTA and CDR2 FQGNSA. The CDR3 runs to 15 residues. The V and J ends lost 2 bases and 7 bases respectively, with 14 bases between them. Full variable domain (rest looked up from reference TRBV7-2 and TRBJ2-2): GAGVSQSPSNKVTEKGKDVELRCDPISGHTALYWYRQSLGQGLEFLIYFQGNSAPDKSGLPSDRFSAERTGGSVSTLTIQRTQQEDSAVYLCASSLLLAGVGELFFGEGSRLTVL.

This chain connects TRBV29-1 to TRBJ1-4, with 10 nucleotides matching TRBD1. CDR3 length equals 19 residues. With 1 base clipped from V and 0 bases from J, the junction kept 11 bases outside the gene matches. Germline values: CDR1 SQVTM, CDR2 ANQGSEA. The CDR3 DNA is TGCAGCGTTGAAGGAGGGGCCGGGACAGGGGTTTCAACTAATGAAAAACTGTTTTTT. Its translation is CSVEGGAGTGVSTNEKLFF.

This clone was seen once. J is TRBJ2-1 and V is TRBV27; no firm D call. Germline CDR1 MNHEY, CDR2 SMNVEV (reference sequence). Trimming left V 6 bases short and J 9 bases short, with 12 bases between. The CDR3 has 12 amino acids. This CDR3 reads CASSALVSEQFF. The CDR3 DNA is TGTGCCAGCAGCGCCTTAGTAAGTGAGCAGTTCTTC.